This note documents a single T cell receptor (beta chain) sequence. This could be a read error, since a much larger clone is one nucleotide away. The same CDR3 is also encoded by other DNA sequences in this sample. Terminally differentiated effector memory CD45RA+ cells were excluded from the naive CD8 cells, which were CD45RO-negative and positively selected for CCR7. Those who donated were healthy HIV-negative adults, with no recent acute infections or vaccinations reported. These data belong to a study of shared clonotypes between healthy human individuals. The table came from immunoSEQ multiplex PCR; TCRdb's copy has only in-frame clones and leaves some out. The sample records around 2,000,000 clones, approximately 94% being singletons. Germline CDR1 MDHEN, CDR2 SYDVKM. Trimming pared 5 bases from V and 5 bases from J, leaving 3 bases between. The CDR3 is 11 residues long.

This receptor was identified in a young man in good health. The chain carries TRBV28 and TRBJ2-2; D is undetermined. The sample consisted of naive CD8+ T cells sorted from blood. The CDR3 nucleotides read TGTGCCAGCAGTCTTACCGGGGAGCTGTTTTTT. Translating gives CASSLTGELFF.